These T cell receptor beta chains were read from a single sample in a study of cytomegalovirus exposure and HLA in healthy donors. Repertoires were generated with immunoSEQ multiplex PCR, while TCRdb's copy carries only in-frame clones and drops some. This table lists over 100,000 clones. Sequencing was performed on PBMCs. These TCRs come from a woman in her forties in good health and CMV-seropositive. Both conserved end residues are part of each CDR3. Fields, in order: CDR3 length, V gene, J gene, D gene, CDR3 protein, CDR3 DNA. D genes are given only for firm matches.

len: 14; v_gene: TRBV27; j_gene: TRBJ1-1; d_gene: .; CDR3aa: CASSPRSFLTEAFF; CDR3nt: TGTGCCAGCAGTCCCCGTTCCTTCCTCACTGAAGCTTTCTTT
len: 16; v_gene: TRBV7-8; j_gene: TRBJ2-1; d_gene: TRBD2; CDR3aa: CASSKGWLAGVDEQFF; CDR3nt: TGTGCCAGCAGCAAAGGGTGGTTAGCGGGAGTGGATGAGCAGTTCTTC
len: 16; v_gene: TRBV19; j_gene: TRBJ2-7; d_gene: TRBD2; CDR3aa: CASSTTGTSDSYEQYF; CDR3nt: TGTGCCAGTAGTACCACCGGGACTAGCGACTCCTACGAGCAGTACTTC
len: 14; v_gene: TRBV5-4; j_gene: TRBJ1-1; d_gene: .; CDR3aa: CASSRGGGDSRAFF; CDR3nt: TGTGCCAGCAGTAGAGGTGGGGGCGATTCGCGAGCTTTCTTT
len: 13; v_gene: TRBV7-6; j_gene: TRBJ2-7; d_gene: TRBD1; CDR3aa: CASAGTASYEQYF; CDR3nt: TGTGCCAGCGCCGGGACAGCCTCCTACGAGCAGTACTTC
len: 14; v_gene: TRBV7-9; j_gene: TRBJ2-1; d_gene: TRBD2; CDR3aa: CASGGGVYYNEQFF; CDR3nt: TGTGCCAGCGGGGGGGGAGTTTACTACAATGAGCAGTTCTTC
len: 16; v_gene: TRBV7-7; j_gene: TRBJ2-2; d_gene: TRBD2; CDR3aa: CASSPTSGANTGELFF; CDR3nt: TGTGCTAGCAGTCCCACTAGCGGGGCGAACACCGGGGAGCTGTTTTTT
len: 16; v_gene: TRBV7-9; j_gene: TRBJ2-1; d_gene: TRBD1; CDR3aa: CASSLATGGRYNEQFF; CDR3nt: TGTGCCAGCAGCTTAGCCACAGGGGGCCGCTACAATGAGCAGTTCTTC
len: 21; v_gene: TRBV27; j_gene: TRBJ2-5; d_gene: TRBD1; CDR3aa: CASSLSGTGGAGKDQKETQYF; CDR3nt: TGTGCCAGCAGTTTATCCGGGACAGGGGGCGCAGGAAAGGATCAGAAAGAGACCCAGTACTTC
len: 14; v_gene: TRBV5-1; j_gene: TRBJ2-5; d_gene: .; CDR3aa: CASSLSGDQETQYF; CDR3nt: TGCGCCAGCAGCTTGTCGGGGGACCAAGAGACCCAGTACTTC
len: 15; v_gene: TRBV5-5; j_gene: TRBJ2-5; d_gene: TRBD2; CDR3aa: CASSSATGGQETQYF; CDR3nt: TGTGCCAGCAGCTCTGCCACGGGGGGCCAAGAGACCCAGTACTTC
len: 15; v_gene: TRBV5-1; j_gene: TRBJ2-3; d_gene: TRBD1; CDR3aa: CASRNTRGNIDTQYF; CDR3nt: TGCGCCAGCCGAAACACCAGGGGGAATATAGATACGCAGTATTTT
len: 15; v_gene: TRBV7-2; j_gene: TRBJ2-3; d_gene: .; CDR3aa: CASSAGTLRRDTQYF; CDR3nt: TGTGCCAGCAGCGCTGGGACTTTACGCCGGGATACGCAGTATTTT
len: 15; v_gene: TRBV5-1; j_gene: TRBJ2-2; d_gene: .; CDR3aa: CASSLASSGTGELFF; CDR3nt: TGCGCCAGCTCACTAGCCTCCTCGGGTACCGGGGAGCTGTTTTTT
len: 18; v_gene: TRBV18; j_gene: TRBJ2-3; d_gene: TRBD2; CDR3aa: CASSPRPGLAGVWDTQYF; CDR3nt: TGTGCCAGCTCACCTAGACCGGGACTAGCGGGAGTTTGGGATACGCAGTATTTT
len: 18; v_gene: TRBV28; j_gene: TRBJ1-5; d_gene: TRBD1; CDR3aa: CASSFLIAGTDSNQPQHF; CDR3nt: TGTGCCAGCAGTTTCCTAATAGCCGGGACAGATAGCAATCAGCCCCAGCATTTT
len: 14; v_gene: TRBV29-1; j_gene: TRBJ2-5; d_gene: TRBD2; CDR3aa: CSVEHSGMQETQYF; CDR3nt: TGCAGCGTTGAACACAGCGGGATGCAAGAGACCCAGTACTTC
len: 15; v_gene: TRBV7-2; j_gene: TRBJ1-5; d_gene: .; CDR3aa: CASSSGYSSNQPQHF; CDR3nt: TGTGCCAGCAGCTCCGGGTATTCTAGCAATCAGCCCCAGCATTTT
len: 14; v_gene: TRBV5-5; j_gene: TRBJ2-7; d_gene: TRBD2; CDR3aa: CATTRTSGSYEQYF; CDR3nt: TGTGCCACCACTCGGACTAGCGGGAGTTACGAGCAGTACTTC
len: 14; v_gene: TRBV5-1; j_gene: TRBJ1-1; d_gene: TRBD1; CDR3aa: CASSTQGANTEAFF; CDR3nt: TGCGCCAGCAGTACACAGGGGGCGAACACTGAAGCTTTCTTT
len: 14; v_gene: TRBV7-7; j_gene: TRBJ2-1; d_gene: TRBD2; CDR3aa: CASSLAGDYNEQFF; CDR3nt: TGTGCTAGCAGCTTAGCGGGAGACTACAATGAGCAGTTCTTC
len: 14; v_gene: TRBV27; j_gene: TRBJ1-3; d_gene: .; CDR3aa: CASKRTTSGNTIYF; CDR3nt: TGTGCCAGCAAACGGACTACCTCTGGAAACACCATATATTTT
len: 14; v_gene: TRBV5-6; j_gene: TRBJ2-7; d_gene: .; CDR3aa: CASSFRGADYEQYF; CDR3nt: TGTGCCAGCAGCTTCCGGGGGGCGGATTACGAGCAGTACTTC
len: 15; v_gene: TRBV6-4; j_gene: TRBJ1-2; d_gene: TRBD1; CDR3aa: CASSEAGTGDYGYTF; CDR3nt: TGTGCCAGCAGTGAAGCCGGGACAGGGGACTATGGCTACACCTTC
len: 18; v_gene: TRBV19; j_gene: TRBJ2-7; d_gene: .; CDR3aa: CASSIDYPGQPFAYEQYF; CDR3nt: TGTGCCAGTAGTATAGATTATCCCGGACAGCCGTTTGCCTACGAGCAGTACTTC
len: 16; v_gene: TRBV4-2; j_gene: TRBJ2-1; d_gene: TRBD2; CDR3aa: CASSQEKRETDNEQFF; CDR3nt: TGTGCCAGCAGCCAAGAAAAGCGGGAGACTGACAATGAGCAGTTCTTC
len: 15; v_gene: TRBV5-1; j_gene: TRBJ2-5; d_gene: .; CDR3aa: CASSLGPGTQETQYF; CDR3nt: TGCGCCAGCAGCTTGGGACCGGGAACACAAGAGACCCAGTACTTC
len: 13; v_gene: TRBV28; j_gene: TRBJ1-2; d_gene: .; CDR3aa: CASTLQGHYGYTF; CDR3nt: TGTGCCAGCACTCTGCAGGGCCACTATGGCTACACCTTC
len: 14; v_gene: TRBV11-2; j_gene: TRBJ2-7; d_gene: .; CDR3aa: CASSRRAASYEQYF; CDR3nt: TGTGCCAGCAGCCGGAGGGCAGCCTCCTACGAGCAGTACTTC
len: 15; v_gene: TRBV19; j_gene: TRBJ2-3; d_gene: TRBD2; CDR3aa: CASSMTSGSLDTQYF; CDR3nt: TGTGCCAGTAGTATGACTAGCGGGAGTTTAGATACGCAGTATTTT
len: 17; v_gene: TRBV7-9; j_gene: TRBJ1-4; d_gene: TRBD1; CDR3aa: CASSLPGQAATNEKLFF; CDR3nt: TGTGCCAGCAGCCTACCGGGACAGGCGGCAACTAATGAAAAACTGTTTTTT
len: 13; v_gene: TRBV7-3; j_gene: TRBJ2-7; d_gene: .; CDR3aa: CASSLSTGYEQYF; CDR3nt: TGTGCCAGCAGCCTCTCCACTGGTTACGAGCAGTACTTC
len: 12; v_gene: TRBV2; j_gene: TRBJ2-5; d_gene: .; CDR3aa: CASRVAGGTQYF; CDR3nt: TGTGCCAGCCGGGTGGCGGGTGGGACCCAGTACTTC
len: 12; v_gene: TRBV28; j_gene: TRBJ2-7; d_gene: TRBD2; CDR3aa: CASRTSGIEQYF; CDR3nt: TGTGCCAGCAGGACTAGCGGCATAGAGCAGTACTTC
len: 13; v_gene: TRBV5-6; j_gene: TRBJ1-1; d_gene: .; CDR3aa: CASSGGRNTEAFF; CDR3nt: TGTGCCAGCAGCGGAGGTAGAAACACTGAAGCTTTCTTT
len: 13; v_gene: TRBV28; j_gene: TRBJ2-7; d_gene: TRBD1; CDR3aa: CASSPSTGPRRYF; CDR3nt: TGTGCCAGCAGTCCCTCGACAGGGCCTAGGCGGTACTTC
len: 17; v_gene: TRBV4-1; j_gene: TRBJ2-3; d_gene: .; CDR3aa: CASSQWGGAGITDTQYF; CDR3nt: TGCGCCAGCAGCCAATGGGGTGGTGCGGGGATCACAGATACGCAGTATTTT
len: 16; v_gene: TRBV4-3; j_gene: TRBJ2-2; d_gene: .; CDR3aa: CASSPYSGRSTGELFF; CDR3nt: TGCGCCAGCAGCCCATATAGCGGAAGAAGCACCGGGGAGCTGTTTTTT
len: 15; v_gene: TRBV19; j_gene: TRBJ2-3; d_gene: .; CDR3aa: CASSISLVISDTQYF; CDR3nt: TGTGCCAGTAGTATTAGCTTGGTGATATCAGATACGCAGTATTTT
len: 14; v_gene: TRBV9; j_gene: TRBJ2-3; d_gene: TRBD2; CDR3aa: CASSLSGMGDTQYF; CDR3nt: TGTGCCAGCAGCCTTAGCGGGATGGGAGATACGCAGTATTTT
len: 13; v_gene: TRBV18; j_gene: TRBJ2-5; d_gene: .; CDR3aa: CASSPPGEETQYF; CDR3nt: TGTGCCAGCTCACCACCGGGCGAAGAGACCCAGTACTTC
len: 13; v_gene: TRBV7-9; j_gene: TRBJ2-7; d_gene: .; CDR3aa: CASSRDSSYEQYF; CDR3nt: TGTGCCAGCAGCCGGGACTCCTCCTACGAGCAGTACTTC
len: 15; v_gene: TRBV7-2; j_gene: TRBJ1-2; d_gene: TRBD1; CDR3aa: CASSSQDRGPFGYTF; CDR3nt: TGTGCCAGCAGCTCTCAAGACAGGGGGCCATTTGGCTACACCTTC
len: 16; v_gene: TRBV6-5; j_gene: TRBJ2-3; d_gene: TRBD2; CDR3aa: CASSSWAGGGTDTQYF; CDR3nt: TGTGCCAGCAGTTCATGGGCGGGGGGGGGCACAGATACGCAGTATTTT
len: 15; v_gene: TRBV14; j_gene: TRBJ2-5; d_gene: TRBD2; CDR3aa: CASSGTSVLQETQYF; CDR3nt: TGTGCCAGCTCCGGGACTAGCGTCCTCCAAGAGACCCAGTACTTC
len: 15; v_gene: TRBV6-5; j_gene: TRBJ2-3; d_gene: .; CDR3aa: CASSAPGLSTDTQYF; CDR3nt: TGTGCCAGCAGTGCCCCTGGACTATCCACAGATACGCAGTATTTT
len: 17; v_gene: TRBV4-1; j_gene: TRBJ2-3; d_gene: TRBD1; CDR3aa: CASSQGPPDRSTDTQYF; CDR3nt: TGCGCCAGCAGCCAGGGCCCCCCGGACAGGAGCACAGATACGCAGTATTTT